This is a list of T cell receptor beta chains from one sample in a study of control samples from healthy donors and cancer patients. Sequenced by immunoSEQ multiplex PCR; TCRdb stores in-frame clones only, minus some. In the table there are more than 110,000 clones, 80% to 90% of which are singletons. The source material was blood. These receptors were obtained from a woman younger than 45 in good health. Each CDR3 is given with its conserved first and last residue. A D gene is named only where the DNA matches it firmly. Some rows have no size entry. The others give once, few or many, or a class for an expanded clone.

>TRBJ1-1|-|TRBV11-3|-
CASSPGGGVEAFF
TGTGCCAGCAGCCCGGGAGGCGGGGTTGAAGCTTTCTTT
>TRBJ2-1|-|TRBV2|-
CASSPPLLEQFF
TGTGCCAGCAGTCCGCCCCTCCTGGAGCAGTTCTTC
>TRBJ1-2|-|TRBV27|-
CASRENQGRLGYTF
TGTGCCAGCAGAGAAAACCAGGGAAGGCTGGGCTACACCTTC
>TRBJ2-1|-|TRBV19|-
CASSIAPASEPNEQFF
TGTGCCAGTAGTATAGCCCCCGCTAGCGAGCCCAATGAGCAGTTCTTC
>TRBJ1-5|-|TRBV20-1|-
CSASMAEKGYSNQPQHF
TGCAGTGCTAGTATGGCAGAAAAGGGTTATAGCAATCAGCCCCAGCATTTT
>TRBJ1-1|-|TRBV14|-
CASSQDLISRAFF
TGTGCCAGCAGCCAAGATCTGATAAGTCGGGCTTTCTTT
>TRBJ2-5|TRBD2|TRBV2|-
CASSDFKRTSEETQYF
TGTGCCAGCAGTGACTTTAAGCGGACTAGCGAAGAGACCCAGTACTTC
>TRBJ1-3|-|TRBV3-1/TRBV3-2|-
CASSHRRGSGNTIYF
TGTGCCAGCAGCCACAGAAGGGGATCTGGAAACACCATATATTTT
>TRBJ2-2|TRBD2|TRBV4-1|-
CASSHPLGGRDTGELFF
TGCGCCAGCAGCCATCCCTTAGGCGGGAGGGATACCGGGGAGCTGTTTTTT
>TRBJ1-3|-|TRBV4-1|-
CASSQRDRISGNTIYF
TGCGCCAGCAGCCAGAGGGACCGCATCTCTGGAAACACCATATATTTT
>TRBJ2-7|TRBD2|TRBV11-2|-
CASRRLAESSYEQYF
TGTGCCAGCAGAAGACTAGCGGAGAGCTCCTACGAGCAGTACTTC
>TRBJ1-1|-|TRBV18|-
CASSPPGMNTEAFF
TGTGCCAGCTCACCACCAGGGATGAACACTGAAGCTTTCTTT
>TRBJ2-7|-|TRBV6-5|once
CASSSGLPGMGEQYF
TGTGCCAGCAGTTCAGGACTACCCGGGATGGGGGAGCAGTACTTC
>TRBJ1-5|-|TRBV28|-
CASRHAQTRNQPQHF
TGTGCCAGCAGGCACGCACAGACTCGCAATCAGCCCCAGCATTTT
>TRBJ2-7|-|TRBV7-8|-
CASSLRDEQYF
TGTGCCAGCAGCCTCCGGGATGAGCAGTACTTC
>TRBJ2-7|-|TRBV5-1|-
CASSLNDEQYF
TGCGCCAGCAGCTTGAACGACGAGCAGTACTTC
>TRBJ1-5|-|TRBV30|-
CAWSVGAANQPQHF
TGTGCCTGGAGTGTAGGGGCAGCAAATCAGCCCCAGCATTTT
>TRBJ1-1|-|TRBV5-1|-
CASSLVGGTWTEAFF
TGCGCCAGCAGCTTGGTTGGGGGGACTTGGACTGAAGCTTTCTTT
>TRBJ2-1|TRBD2|TRBV9|-
CASSVVGDYRLAGGPRNEQFF
TGTGCCAGCAGCGTAGTCGGGGATTACAGACTAGCGGGAGGGCCGAGGAATGAGCAGTTCTTC
>TRBJ1-2|-|TRBV7-2|-
CASSSRGGHLANYGYTF
TGTGCCAGCAGCTCTAGGGGGGGACATCTCGCTAACTATGGCTACACCTTC
>TRBJ2-2|-|TRBV18|-
CASSLVTEVGELFF
TGTGCCAGCTCACTTGTCACCGAGGTCGGGGAGCTGTTTTTT
>TRBJ2-7|-|TRBV6-6|-
CASSLLGGSYEQYF
TGTGCCAGCAGCCTTCTAGGGGGGTCGTACGAGCAGTACTTC
>TRBJ1-1|-|TRBV28|-
CASIPGHGTEAFF
TGTGCCAGCATCCCGGGACACGGGACTGAAGCTTTCTTT
>TRBJ1-2|TRBD1|TRBV6-5|-
CASSYSRDRVYGYTF
TGTGCCAGCAGTTACAGCCGGGACAGGGTTTACGGCTACACCTTC
>TRBJ1-4|-|TRBV4-2|-
CASSQGSTGEKLFF
TGTGCCAGCAGTCAGGGGTCTACAGGGGAAAAACTGTTTTTT
>TRBJ1-6|TRBD1|TRBV9|-
CASTDQGATTNSPLHF
TGTGCCAGCACCGACCAGGGGGCAACTACTAATTCACCCCTCCACTTT
>TRBJ1-1|TRBD1|TRBV29-1|-
CSGTTGGDTEAFF
TGCAGCGGCACGACAGGGGGAGACACTGAAGCTTTCTTT
>TRBJ2-1|-|TRBV7-3|-
CASSFGGSGPSYNEQFF
TGTGCCAGCAGCTTCGGTGGTAGCGGCCCCTCCTACAATGAGCAGTTCTTC
>TRBJ2-3|-|TRBV19|once
CASSTIMGGPDTQYF
TGTGCCAGTAGTACTATTATGGGGGGCCCAGATACGCAGTATTTT
>TRBJ2-1|TRBD2|TRBV6-5|-
CASSSGSLIDEQFF
TGTGCCAGCAGCAGCGGGAGTCTTATCGATGAGCAGTTCTTC
>TRBJ2-7|TRBD1|TRBV5-6|-
CASSLTGAVSYEQYF
TGTGCCAGCAGCCTAACAGGGGCCGTTTCCTACGAGCAGTACTTC
>TRBJ2-7|-|TRBV5-6|-
CASSPALWTDGYEQYF
TGTGCCAGCAGCCCTGCCCTTTGGACGGACGGCTACGAGCAGTACTTC
>TRBJ1-2|-|TRBV7-2|-
CASSFNTYGYTF
TGTGCCAGCAGCTTTAACACCTATGGCTACACCTTC
>TRBJ1-1|-|TRBV7-2|-
CASSLVTGKRNTEAFF
TGTGCCAGCAGCTTAGTAACCGGAAAAAGGAACACTGAAGCTTTCTTT
>TRBJ2-3|-|TRBV7-3|-
CASSFAGSTDTQYF
TGTGCCAGCAGCTTCGCCGGAAGCACAGATACGCAGTATTTT
>TRBJ2-1|TRBD2|TRBV9|-
CASSPAMGLAVQFF
TGTGCCAGCAGCCCCGCCATGGGACTAGCGGTGCAGTTCTTC
>TRBJ2-7|-|TRBV28|-
CASSTRTRSNF
TGTGCCAGCAGTACTCGGACAAGATCGAACTTC
>TRBJ2-7|TRBD1|TRBV2|-
CASSGTGAYEQYF
TGTGCCAGCAGTGGGACAGGGGCCTACGAGCAGTACTTC